The clone carrying this T cell receptor (beta chain) was seen a few times. Its antigen is not identified. Ophthalmopathy patients had Clinical Activity Score at least 3, NOSPECS grade at least 4, duration under 3 months. Each diagnosis drew on symptoms, thyroxine, TRAb, thyroid ultrasound and orbital computed tomography findings. The sample is drawn from a study of T cells in Graves' hyperthyroidism and ophthalmopathy. Overall study results and limits: Ophthalmopathy was distinguished from stable hyperthyroidism by 13 V-J signatures.

The CDR3 totals 13 residues. CDR1 and CDR2 from the germline V gene are LNHDA and SQIVND (reference sequence). With 4 bases removed from V and 4 bases from J, the gap between germline ends came to 11 bases. TCR beta CDR3 sequences were amplified from RNA transcripts. In the first-round RT-PCR of the TCR CDR3, the HTBI primer set was used. TCRdb redid the calling of the multiplex PCR reads with MiXCR, one entry per CDR3 protein. Here the sample spans about 530,000 distinct CDR3 sequences, approximately 17% being singletons. Input material: blood. The V and J genes are TRBV19 and TRBJ2-7; D may be TRBD1 or TRBD2 (5 bases each). The receptor was derived from a young woman with Graves' ophthalmopathy. CDR3 region: CASSNPREYEQYF. The CDR3 DNA is TGTGCCAGTAGTAATCCCAGGGAGTACGAGCAGTACTTC.